Listed below are T cell receptor beta chains from one sample, sequenced in a study of control samples from healthy donors and cancer patients. Clones were read by immunoSEQ multiplex PCR, and TCRdb kept only the in-frame ones, dropping some. The top ten clones hold about 15% of a sample with 60,000 to 75,000 clones, 83% of them seen once. Sequences were obtained from blood. These receptors all come from a man aged 60 to 69 in good health. Both conserved end residues are part of each CDR3. Each record gives: J gene, clone size, V gene, D gene, CDR3 protein, CDR3 DNA. A D gene is named only where the DNA matches it firmly. Size tells how often a clone was seen (once, few, many) or the class of an expanded clone, and some rows leave it out.

TRBJ2-7,-,TRBV12-3/TRBV12-4,-,CASSFSTFEQYF,TGTGCCAGCAGTTTCTCCACCTTCGAGCAGTACTTC
TRBJ1-5,-,TRBV7-9,-,CASSPVPASNQPQHF,TGTGCCAGCAGCCCAGTCCCTGCAAGCAATCAGCCCCAGCATTTT
TRBJ1-1,few,TRBV14,TRBD1,CASSQDFVGQGATGWNTEAFF,TGTGCCAGCAGCCAAGATTTCGTAGGACAGGGGGCGACGGGATGGAACACTGAAGCTTTCTTT
TRBJ1-2,-,TRBV4-1,-,CASSQDLGQYGYTF,TGCGCCAGCAGCCAAGATCTGGGTCAGTATGGCTACACCTTC
TRBJ2-5,-,TRBV4-3,-,CASSWGYQETQYF,TGCGCCAGCAGCTGGGGCTACCAAGAGACCCAGTACTTC
TRBJ2-1,-,TRBV3-1/TRBV3-2,TRBD2,CASSPWGGGGLTYNEQFF,TGTGCCAGCAGTCCATGGGGGGGTGGAGGCCTCACCTACAATGAGCAGTTCTTC
TRBJ2-2,few,TRBV5-1,TRBD2,CASSLDLLAGAMNTGELFF,TGCGCCAGCAGCTTGGATCTCCTAGCGGGGGCGATGAACACCGGGGAGCTGTTTTTT
TRBJ2-2,-,TRBV10-3,TRBD2,CAISGLAGGSNGELFF,TGTGCCATCAGCGGACTAGCGGGAGGAAGTAACGGGGAGCTGTTTTTT
TRBJ2-5,-,TRBV9,-,CASSPRVGETQYF,TGTGCCAGCAGCCCCCGGGTAGGGGAGACCCAGTACTTC
TRBJ2-1,once,TRBV7-2,-,CASSLGAQSNEQFF,TGTGCCAGCAGCTTAGGGGCCCAATCCAATGAGCAGTTCTTC
TRBJ2-1,-,TRBV7-2,TRBD2,CASSSGLAVYNEQFF,TGTGCCAGCAGCTCGGGACTAGCTGTCTACAATGAGCAGTTCTTC
TRBJ1-1,-,TRBV3-1/TRBV3-2,-,CASSFRGRTEAFF,TGTGCCAGCAGTTTCAGGGGTAGGACTGAAGCTTTCTTT
TRBJ2-3,-,TRBV7-2,-,CASSLVPGGSTDTQYF,TGTGCCAGCAGCTTAGTTCCAGGGGGGTCCACAGATACGCAGTATTTT
TRBJ1-2,-,TRBV5-4,-,CASSLNSNYGYTF,TGTGCCAGCAGCTTAAACAGCAACTATGGCTACACCTTC
TRBJ1-3,-,TRBV10-3,-,CAISFGTARNTIYF,TGTGCCATCAGCTTCGGGACGGCCCGAAACACCATATATTTT
TRBJ2-1,-,TRBV5-4,TRBD1,CASSLRQGAYNEQFF,TGTGCCAGCAGCTTACGACAGGGGGCGTACAATGAGCAGTTCTTC
TRBJ2-5,-,TRBV19,TRBD2,CASSYNLAGGETQYF,TGTGCCAGTAGCTACAACCTAGCGGGAGGAGAGACCCAGTACTTC
TRBJ1-2,few,TRBV4-2,-,CASSGGLSGYTF,TGTGCCAGCAGCGGGGGCCTCTCGGGCTACACCTTC
TRBJ1-2,-,TRBV5-5,TRBD1,CASSLGQGINYGYTF,TGTGCCAGCAGCCTGGGACAGGGGATTAACTATGGCTACACCTTC
TRBJ1-1,-,TRBV7-2,TRBD1,CASSIPGTGLDEAFF,TGTGCCAGCAGCATACCTGGGACAGGGTTGGATGAAGCTTTCTTT
TRBJ1-1,-,TRBV4-1,-,CASSQDVRSASTEAFF,TGCGCCAGCAGCCAAGATGTCCGGTCGGCGAGCACTGAAGCTTTCTTT
TRBJ2-7,once,TRBV9,-,CASSPQGMAGEQYF,TGTGCCAGCAGCCCCCAAGGGATGGCGGGCGAGCAGTACTTC
TRBJ2-7,-,TRBV3-1/TRBV3-2,-,CASSQGEGGTYEQYF,TGTGCCAGCAGCCAAGGAGAGGGAGGTACCTACGAGCAGTACTTC
TRBJ2-1,-,TRBV9,TRBD2,CASSVGSGSGHEQFF,TGTGCCAGCAGCGTGGGGAGCGGGAGCGGTCATGAGCAGTTCTTC
TRBJ2-1,-,TRBV7-6,-,CASSTPVLANNEQFF,TGTGCCAGCAGCACCCCCGTACTAGCCAACAATGAGCAGTTCTTC
TRBJ2-7,-,TRBV20-1,TRBD1,CSASGQGLYEQYF,TGCAGTGCTAGTGGACAGGGCCTCTACGAGCAGTACTTC
TRBJ2-2,-,TRBV18,-,CASSPRITGELFF,TGTGCCAGCTCACCACGGATCACCGGGGAGCTGTTTTTT
TRBJ1-1,-,TRBV6-5,TRBD1,CAIQGRRSDTEAFF,TGTGCCATACAGGGGCGCAGGTCGGACACTGAAGCTTTCTTT
TRBJ2-7,-,TRBV5-4,TRBD2,CASSQGLAGGAGEQYF,TGTGCCAGCAGCCAGGGACTAGCGGGAGGTGCCGGGGAGCAGTACTTC
TRBJ2-7,-,TRBV15,-,CATSRDRARGHEQYF,TGTGCCACCAGCAGAGATCGCGCCAGGGGACACGAGCAGTACTTC
TRBJ2-3,once,TRBV29-1,TRBD2,CSVVSSGRATDTQYF,TGCAGCGTTGTGTCTAGCGGGAGGGCGACAGATACGCAGTATTTT
TRBJ1-1,-,TRBV7-2,TRBD1,CASSRYRDRATEAFF,TGTGCCAGCAGCCGGTACCGGGACAGGGCCACTGAAGCTTTCTTT
TRBJ2-7,-,TRBV5-1,TRBD2,CASSLGASGSYEQYF,TGCGCCAGCAGCTTGGGAGCTAGCGGGTCCTACGAGCAGTACTTC
TRBJ2-7,-,TRBV29-1,-,CSVGQGDEQYF,TGCAGCGTTGGTCAGGGCGACGAGCAGTACTTC
TRBJ2-7,-,TRBV3-1/TRBV3-2,-,CASSQGLAYEQYF,TGTGCCAGCAGCCAAGGGCTAGCCTACGAGCAGTACTTC
TRBJ2-2,few,TRBV29-1,-,CSVGYGTGRAGELFF,TGCAGCGTTGGGTATGGAACAGGGAGGGCCGGGGAGCTGTTTTTT
TRBJ2-7,-,TRBV4-1,-,CASSQGVGVGYEQYF,TGCGCCAGCAGCCAAGGGGTTGGGGTTGGCTACGAGCAGTACTTC
TRBJ1-4,-,TRBV5-1,TRBD1,CASSLGTGEEKLFF,TGCGCCAGCAGCTTAGGGACAGGGGAGGAAAAACTGTTTTTT
TRBJ2-2,-,TRBV4-3,-,CASSQAYRNTGELFF,TGCGCCAGCAGCCAAGCTTACCGGAACACCGGGGAGCTGTTTTTT
TRBJ1-3,-,TRBV5-1,-,CASSLGSSSGNTIYF,TGCGCCAGCAGCTTGGGCTCGAGCTCTGGAAACACCATATATTTT
TRBJ1-5,-,TRBV28,-,CASSFGGWRQPQHF,TGTGCCAGCAGCTTCGGGGGGTGGCGGCAGCCCCAGCATTTT
TRBJ2-7,-,TRBV2,-,CASRDRPLRYEQYF,TGTGCCAGCAGGGACCGCCCCTTACGCTACGAGCAGTACTTC
TRBJ2-3,-,TRBV15,-,CATSRGPVSTDTQYF,TGTGCCACCAGCAGAGGTCCAGTTTCCACAGATACGCAGTATTTT
TRBJ1-6,-,TRBV28,-,CASTRGDNNSPLHF,TGTGCCAGCACCCGGGGAGATAATAATTCACCCCTCCACTTT
TRBJ2-7,-,TRBV7-8,-,CASSAEMGHEQYF,TGTGCCAGCAGCGCAGAGATGGGTCACGAGCAGTACTTC
TRBJ2-7,once,TRBV6-4,-,CASSDPPYPRARNEQYF,TGTGCCAGCAGTGACCCTCCATACCCCCGGGCTAGGAACGAGCAGTACTTC
TRBJ2-7,few,TRBV9,TRBD2,CASSGELAGRSEQYF,TGTGCCAGCAGCGGAGAACTAGCGGGACGTAGCGAGCAGTACTTC
TRBJ1-1,-,TRBV7-8,-,CASRAPGQRNTEAFF,TGTGCCAGCAGGGCACCGGGACAACGGAACACTGAAGCTTTCTTT
TRBJ2-7,-,TRBV27,TRBD2,CASSPASGTAYEQYF,TGTGCCAGCAGTCCTGCTAGCGGGACGGCCTACGAGCAGTACTTC
TRBJ2-1,-,TRBV30,-,CAWSVLRLSYNEQFF,TGTGCCTGGAGTGTACTCCGACTATCCTACAATGAGCAGTTCTTC
TRBJ2-7,-,TRBV25-1,-,CASSEYYGAGGLSYEQYF,TGTGCCAGCAGTGAATATTACGGGGCAGGGGGGCTTTCCTACGAGCAGTACTTC
TRBJ2-1,once,TRBV19,TRBD2,CASSTRGSGGHNEQFF,TGTGCCAGTAGTACCCGTGGGAGCGGGGGCCACAATGAGCAGTTCTTC
TRBJ2-1,few,TRBV15,TRBD2,CATSRELAVYNEQFF,TGTGCCACCAGCAGAGAACTAGCGGTCTACAATGAGCAGTTCTTC